These 25 T cell receptor beta chains share one sample of origin, sequenced in a study of blood T cell repertoires in COVID-19 (dated by TCRdb to about 2020). Library method: the immunoSEQ multiplex PCR assay. TCRdb holds this immuneACCESS table with in-frame rearrangements only. Some clones are missing; in checked studies, unresolved V genes explain under half, and the rest has no known cause. Here the sample has some 120,000 clones; around two thirds occur a single time. The ten largest clones take up approximately 2.3% of the sample. Sequenced input: peripheral blood. The receptors were gathered from an older woman with acute or convalescent COVID-19.

V and J are TRBV28 and TRBJ1-6; tentatively, D is TRBD1 (6 bases). Trimming stripped 5 bases from V and 14 bases from J, with 25 bases between. This CDR3 contains 16 residues. Germline assignment: CDR1 MDHEN and CDR2 SYDVKM. The DNA of the CDR3 is TGTGCCAGCAGTCTAGAAGGACAGCCCTTCGTTGTTACCCTCCACTTT. Translation gives CASSLEGQPFVVTLHF.

The V and J genes are TRBV5-1 and TRBJ1-2, with 10 bases fitting TRBD1. J gave up 6 bases and V 0 bases, and 2 bases lay outside the gene matches. The germline V gene has CDR1 SGHRS and CDR2 YFSETQ. The CDR3 spans 14 residues. The CDR3 nucleotides are TGCGCCAGCAGCTTGGCCGGGACAGGGGATGGCTACACCTTC. It codes for CASSLAGTGDGYTF.

This chain connects TRBV4-1 to TRBJ2-3, with 7 nucleotides matching TRBD1. Germline V gene lookup returns CDR1 MGHRA and CDR2 YSYEKL. V was clipped by 4 bases and J by 0 bases; unmatched bases: 10. The CDR3 runs to 17 residues. The CDR3 loop reads CASSPLRGQSSTDTQYF. CDR3 DNA sequence: TGCGCCAGCAGCCCTCTGAGGGGACAGAGCAGCACAGATACGCAGTATTTT.

This clone was counted once. J is TRBJ2-2 and V is TRBV5-1, with 9 bases that match TRBD1. J gave up 5 bases and V 0 bases, and 2 bases lay outside the gene matches. This CDR3 is built from 15 residues. Germline V gene data show CDR1 as SGHRS and CDR2 as YFSETQ. CDR3 sequence reads: CASSLDRGLTGELFF. CDR3 coding DNA: TGCGCCAGCAGCTTGGACAGGGGGCTTACCGGGGAGCTGTTTTTT.

The chain is built from TRBV19 and TRBJ2-2; TRBD1 matches 9 bases. The CDR3 covers 16 residues. With V trimmed by 2 bases and J by 1 base, 2 bases remained unmatched. CDR1 LNHDA and CDR2 SQIVND come from the germline V gene (reference sequence). CDR3 in DNA: TGTGCCAGTAGTATAAGGGGACAGGGGAACACCGGGGAGCTGTTTTTT. Its translation: CASSIRGQGNTGELFF.

This chain links TRBV5-1 with TRBJ2-5; D possibly corresponds to TRBD1 (5 bases). Trimming removed 3 bases at V and 2 bases at J, with 14 bases between. This CDR3 comprises 15 residues. Germline lookup yields CDR1 SGHRS and CDR2 YFSETQ. CDR3 bases: TGCGCCAGCAGCTGGTCGACAGTGCTACAAGAGACCCAGTACTTC. Translating gives CASSWSTVLQETQYF.

This clone was counted once. The chain is built from TRBV6-8 and TRBJ1-1, with TRBD1 matching 12 bases. The V and J ends lost 2 bases and 3 bases, in that order; junction bases with no gene match: 13. Germline assignment: CDR1 MNHGY and CDR2 SAAAGT. The CDR3 is made up of 19 amino acids. The CDR3 bases are TGTGCCAGCAGTTACGTGTTGGGACAGGGGGCGCGCCGGGACACTGAAGCTTTCTTT. Protein product: CASSYVLGQGARRDTEAFF.

The V and J genes are TRBV11-2 and TRBJ2-2; 8 bases align to TRBD2. Losses at the gene ends were 1 base for V and 3 bases for J; bases not matched to a gene: 7. CDR1 is SGHAT and CDR2 is FQNNGV in the germline V gene. The length of the CDR3 is 17 residues. The CDR3 DNA sequence: TGTGCCAGCAGCTTAGTGAGAGTTAGCGGGGACACCGGGGAGCTGTTTTTT. It yields the protein CASSLVRVSGDTGELFF.

This chain connects TRBV13 to TRBJ2-5; 7 bases align to TRBD2. CDR1 is PRHDT and CDR2 is FYEKMQ in the germline V gene (reference sequence). V lost 4 bases and J lost 0; bases outside the gene matches: 14. CDR3 length: 18 amino acids. The CDR3 is CASSYVWEGPQNQETQYF. The CDR3 DNA sequence: TGTGCCAGCAGCTACGTCTGGGAGGGCCCCCAGAACCAAGAGACCCAGTACTTC. Variable domain in full (rest from reference TRBV13 and TRBJ2-5): AAGVIQSPRHLIKEKRETATLKCYPIPRHDTVYWYQQGPGQDPQFLISFYEKMQSDKGSIPDRFSAQQFSDYHSELNMSSLELGDSALYFCASSYVWEGPQNQETQYFGPGTRLLVL.

The chain has TRBV6-2 or TRBV6-3 and TRBJ1-5; no definite D call. Trimming cost V 4 bases and J 3 bases, with 10 bases left between them. CDR1 is MNHEY and CDR2 is SVGEGT in the germline V gene. The CDR3 totals 14 residues. CDR3 DNA sequence: TGTGCCAGCAGTTTCGGCGGGGACAATCAGCCCCAGCATTTT. Amino acids: CASSFGGDNQPQHF.

A few counts support this clone. The rearrangement joins TRBV7-9 to TRBJ1-2; no firm D call. The CDR3 runs to 13 residues. Trimming took 6 bases from V and 5 from J, leaving 13 bases between them. Germline V lookup: CDR1 SEHNR, CDR2 FQNEAQ (reference sequence). The CDR3 nucleotides read TGTGCCAGCAGTAAAGGAGATCAGTATGGCTACACCTTC. It yields the protein CASSKGDQYGYTF.

This chain links TRBV5-4 with TRBJ1-1, with D unclear. From germline, CDR1 is SGHNT and CDR2 YYREEE (reference sequence). The germline V and J ends were trimmed by 4 bases and 4 bases, with 14 bases remaining between them. The CDR3 sequence is 14 residues long. CDR3 sequence (DNA): TGTGCCAGCAGCCCCCGTCCGGGAGGCACTGAAGCTTTCTTT. Protein: CASSPRPGGTEAFF.

The chain recombines TRBV11-2 with TRBJ2-7; 11 nucleotides line up with TRBD2. Germline V gene sequence: CDR1 SGHAT, CDR2 FQNNGV. This CDR3 has 15 residues. V lost 2 bases and J lost 4; bases outside the gene matches: 4. The CDR3 is CASSLMPSGRYEQYF. As DNA, the CDR3 is TGTGCCAGCAGCTTAATGCCTAGCGGGAGGTACGAGCAGTACTTC.

The V gene is TRBV5-4, the J gene TRBJ2-6; TRBD1 is a possible D gene (6 bases). Per germline, CDR1 SGHNT and CDR2 YYREEE (reference sequence). Trimming pared 4 bases from V and 0 bases from J, leaving 17 bases between. The CDR3 is 18 residues long. In DNA form, the CDR3 reads TGTGCCAGCAGCCCGGGGCCGGGACACCCCTCTGGGGCCAACGTCCTGACTTTC. As protein: CASSPGPGHPSGANVLTF.

The chain combines TRBV7-2 with TRBJ1-4; a possible D gene is TRBD1 (5 bases). This CDR3 is 16 amino acids long. Germline lookup yields CDR1 SGHTA and CDR2 FQGNSA. V was cut by 1 base and J by 8 bases, with 17 bases left in between. CDR3: CASSLELSGVGEKLFF. The CDR3 DNA follows: TGTGCCAGCAGCTTAGAATTGTCGGGGGTTGGCGAAAAACTGTTTTTT.

The chain uses TRBV5-1 and TRBJ1-2, with D maybe TRBD1 (5 bases). CDR1 is SGHRS, CDR2 YFSETQ, per germline. V was clipped by 4 bases and J by 7 bases, with 17 bases between them. The CDR3 extends over 14 amino acids. The CDR3 spells CASSLETAGFGYTF. In DNA form, the CDR3 reads TGCGCCAGCAGCCTAGAGACGGCAGGGTTTGGCTACACCTTC.

The V call is TRBV7-9, the J call TRBJ2-7; D possibly corresponds to TRBD1 (5 bases). Germline lookup yields CDR1 SEHNR and CDR2 FQNEAQ (reference sequence). The V and J ends lost 4 bases and 6 bases respectively, with 13 bases between them. The CDR3 has 13 residues. CDR3 in DNA: TGTGCCAGCAGCTCGCAGGGTATGAGCGAGCAGTACTTC. Its protein is CASSSQGMSEQYF. Complete variable domain (other parts from reference TRBV7-9 and TRBJ2-7): DTGVSQNPRHKITKRGQNVTFRCDPISEHNRLYWYRQTLGQGPEFLTYFQNEAQLEKSRLLSDRFSAERPKGSFSTLEIQRTEQGDSAMYLCASSSQGMSEQYFGPGTRLTVT.

V is TRBV29-1 and J is TRBJ2-7, with 7 nucleotides matching TRBD1. CDR3 length equals 12 residues. V shed 6 bases and J 0 bases; nucleotides not matched to a gene: 2. Germline loops: CDR1 SQVTM, CDR2 ANQGSEA. The CDR3 coding sequence is TGCAGCGTACAGGGGTCCTCCTACGAGCAGTACTTC. Translation: CSVQGSSYEQYF.

This chain uses TRBV7-3 with TRBJ2-2, with 10 bases identical to TRBD1. V lost 5 bases, J lost 6 bases, and 3 bases stayed unmatched. Germline loops: CDR1 SGHTA, CDR2 FQGTGA. The CDR3 loop spans 14 amino acids. CDR3 amino acids: CASSQTGGPGELFF. As DNA, the CDR3 is TGTGCCAGCAGCCAGACAGGGGGCCCCGGGGAGCTGTTTTTT.

This clone was detected ten times or more. The chain couples TRBV5-1 to TRBJ1-4; TRBD1 is a possible D gene (5 bases). Germline CDR1 SGHRS, CDR2 YFSETQ. V was shortened by 4 bases and J by 8 bases, with 12 bases between the two germline ends. This CDR3 is built from 13 residues. The CDR3 DNA sequence: TGCGCCAGCAGCCAGGGTGTAAAGGAAAAACTGTTTTTT. Its translation is CASSQGVKEKLFF.

Worth noting for this clone: Being one base from a much bigger clone, this may be a read error. The gene calls are TRBV12-3 or TRBV12-4 and TRBJ2-2, with a possible D match to TRBD1 (5 bases). The CDR3 is 13 residues long. Deletions cut 1 base from V and 6 bases from J, with 6 bases between. CDR3 in amino acids: CASSLEGSGELFF. As DNA, the CDR3 is TGTGCCAGCAGTTTAGAGGGGTCCGGGGAGCTGTTTTTT.

The genes are TRBV4-3 and TRBJ2-1; D perhaps matches TRBD2 (5 bases). Trimming stripped 2 bases from V and 9 bases from J, with 17 bases between. CDR3 length equals 15 residues. Germline-derived CDR1 and CDR2 are LGHNA and YSLEER. This CDR3 reads CASSQRSGGKSEQFF. In nucleotides, the CDR3 is TGCGCCAGCAGCCAAAGATCAGGAGGCAAAAGTGAGCAGTTCTTC.

This clone occurred a few times. The chain has TRBV10-3 and TRBJ2-7; D is perhaps TRBD2 (5 bases). This CDR3 spans 13 amino acids. V lost 7 bases and J 3 bases, leaving 13 bases between the germline ends. CDR1 ENHRY and CDR2 SYGVKD come from the germline V gene. The CDR3 is CAIKVHGSYEQYF. CDR3 sequence (DNA): TGTGCCATCAAGGTTCATGGGAGCTACGAGCAGTACTTC.

This clone has more than one count but fewer than ten. The chain combines TRBV7-9 with TRBJ1-2; D uncertain. There are 13 residues in the CDR3. Germline V gene data show CDR1 as SEHNR and CDR2 as FQNEAQ (reference sequence). V was trimmed by 1 base and J by 8 bases, leaving 11 bases between them. CDR3: CASSLVSNRGYTF. DNA for the CDR3: TGTGCCAGCAGCTTAGTTTCAAACCGGGGCTACACCTTC. The whole variable domain, filled in from reference TRBV7-9 and TRBJ1-2, reads DTGVSQNPRHKITKRGQNVTFRCDPISEHNRLYWYRQTLGQGPEFLTYFQNEAQLEKSRLLSDRFSAERPKGSFSTLEIQRTEQGDSAMYLCASSLVSNRGYTFGSGTRLTVV.

V gene TRBV6-5 combines with J gene TRBJ1-4; the D is unclear. CDR3 length: 14 amino acids. Between the trimmed V and J ends, which lost 5 bases and 0 bases, there was a span of 7 bases. The germline V gene encodes CDR1 MNHEY and CDR2 SVGAGI. The DNA for the CDR3 is TGTGCCAGCAGTATGACATCAACTAATGAAAAACTGTTTTTT. Translating gives CASSMTSTNEKLFF.